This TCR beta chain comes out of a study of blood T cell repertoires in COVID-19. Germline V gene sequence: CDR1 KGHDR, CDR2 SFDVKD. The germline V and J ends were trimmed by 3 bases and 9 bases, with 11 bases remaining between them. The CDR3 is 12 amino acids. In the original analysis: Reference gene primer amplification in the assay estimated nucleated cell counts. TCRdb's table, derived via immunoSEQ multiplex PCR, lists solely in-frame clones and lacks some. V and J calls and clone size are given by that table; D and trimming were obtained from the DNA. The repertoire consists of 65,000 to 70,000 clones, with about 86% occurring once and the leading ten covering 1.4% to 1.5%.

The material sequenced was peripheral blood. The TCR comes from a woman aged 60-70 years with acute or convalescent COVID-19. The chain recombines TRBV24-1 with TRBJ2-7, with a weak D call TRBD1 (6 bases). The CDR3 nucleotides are TGTGCCACCAGTGATACAGGGTATCTGCAGTACTTC. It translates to CATSDTGYLQYF.